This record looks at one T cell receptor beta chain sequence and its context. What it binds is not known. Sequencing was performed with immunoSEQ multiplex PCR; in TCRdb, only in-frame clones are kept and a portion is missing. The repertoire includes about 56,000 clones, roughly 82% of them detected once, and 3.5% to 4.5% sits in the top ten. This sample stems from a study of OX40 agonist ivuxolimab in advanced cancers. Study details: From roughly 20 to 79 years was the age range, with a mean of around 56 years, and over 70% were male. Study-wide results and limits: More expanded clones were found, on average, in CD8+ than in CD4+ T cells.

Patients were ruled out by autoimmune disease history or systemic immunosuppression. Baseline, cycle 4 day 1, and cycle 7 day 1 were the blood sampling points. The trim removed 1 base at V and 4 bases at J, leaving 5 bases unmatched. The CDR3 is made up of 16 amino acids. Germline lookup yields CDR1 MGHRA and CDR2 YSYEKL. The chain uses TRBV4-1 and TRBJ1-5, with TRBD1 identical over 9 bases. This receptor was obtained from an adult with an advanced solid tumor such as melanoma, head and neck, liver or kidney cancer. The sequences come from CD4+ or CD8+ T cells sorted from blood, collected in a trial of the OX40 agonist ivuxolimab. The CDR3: CASSQGKTGGNQPQHF. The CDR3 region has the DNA TGCGCCAGCAGCCAAGGGAAGACAGGGGGGAATCAGCCCCAGCATTTT.